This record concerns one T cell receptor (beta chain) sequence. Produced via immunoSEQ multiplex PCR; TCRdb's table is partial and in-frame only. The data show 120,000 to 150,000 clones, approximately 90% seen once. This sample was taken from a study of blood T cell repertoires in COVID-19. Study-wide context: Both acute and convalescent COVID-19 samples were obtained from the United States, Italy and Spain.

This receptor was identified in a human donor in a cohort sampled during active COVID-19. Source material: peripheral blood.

The DNA of the CDR3 is TGCGCCAGCAGGTATGCGGGGGAGCAGCTGAGCTACACCTTC. Its protein product is CASRYAGEQLSYTF. This sequence joins TRBV5-1 and TRBJ1-2; possible D gene TRBD1, 5 bases. The CDR3 length is 14 residues. Looked up from germline, CDR1 is SGHRS and CDR2 is YFSETQ. V was clipped by 5 bases and J by 9 bases, with 20 bases between them. Filled out from reference TRBV5-1 and TRBJ1-2, the complete variable domain reads KAGVTQTPRYLIKTRGQQVTLSCSPISGHRSVSWYQQTPGQGLQFLFEYFSETQRNKGNFPGRFSGRQFSNSRSEMNVSTLELGDSALYLCASRYAGEQLSYTFGSGTRLTVV.